This T cell receptor (beta chain) appears in the sequencing data of a study of T cell changes during pregnancy in multiple sclerosis. Germline V lookup: CDR1 SGHTA, CDR2 FQGNSA. The CDR3 covers 16 residues. Between the trimmed V and J ends, which lost 0 bases and 0 bases, there was a span of 11 bases. Sequencing was performed with immunoSEQ multiplex PCR; in TCRdb, only in-frame clones are kept and a portion is missing. This table holds 56,000 or so clones, 90% found once. The chain joins TRBV7-2 to TRBJ1-1, with D tentatively TRBD1 (6 bases). The sequences come from peripheral blood, collected in the first trimester of pregnancy. This clonotype was sampled from a female donor in good health, enrolled as a control in a pregnancy study. CDR3 in amino acids: CASSLAPQGMNTEAFF. Here the CDR3 DNA reads TGTGCCAGCAGCTTAGCACCACAGGGAATGAACACTGAAGCTTTCTTT. The full variable domain, with the rest looked up from reference TRBV7-2 and TRBJ1-1, is GAGVSQSPSNKVTEKGKDVELRCDPISGHTALYWYRQSLGQGLEFLIYFQGNSAPDKSGLPSDRFSAERTGGSVSTLTIQRTQQEDSAVYLCASSLAPQGMNTEAFFGQGTRLTVV.